This TCR beta chain was captured in a study of blood T cell repertoires in COVID-19. CDR3 size: 15 residues. CDR1 is SNHLY and CDR2 is FYNNEI in the germline V gene. After removal of 3 bases from V and 5 bases from J, the junction contained 6 bases not matched to a gene. Method: immunoSEQ multiplex PCR; TCRdb's copy keeps in-frame clones and lacks some. The sample has over 60,000 clones, around 90% seen once. The specimen sequenced was peripheral blood. The rearrangement uses TRBV2 and TRBJ1-4; TRBD1 agrees at 7 bases. The TCR originated in a man in his fifties or sixties with acute or convalescent COVID-19. The CDR3 DNA is TGTGCCAGCAGTGAGTACGGGACAGTGAATGAAAAACTGTTTTTT. Translation gives CASSEYGTVNEKLFF.